This TCR beta chain was sequenced during a study of T cells in Graves' hyperthyroidism and ophthalmopathy. The hyperthyroidism patients had all been newly diagnosed, and their disease duration was under 2 months. Their ages ranged from 18 to 65 years. Clinical symptoms, serum thyroxine and TRAb, thyroid ultrasound and orbital computed tomography were used for the diagnoses. The PBMCs were sourced from fresh peripheral blood (about 9.6 ml). Amplified regions were TCR beta CDR3 sequences from RNA transcripts. In the first-round RT-PCR of the TCR CDR3, the HTBI primer set was used. TCRdb fed the multiplex PCR reads into MiXCR, producing one record per CDR3 protein. This table holds roughly 630,000 distinct CDR3 sequences, 15% to 17% found once. This clonotype was found many times. Its specificity is unknown. General study findings and limits: Most expanded thyroid clonotypes above 0.001 recurred in blood.

This sequence originates from a woman in her twenties or thirties with Graves' hyperthyroidism. The material sequenced was blood.

The CDR3 coding sequence is TGCAGTGCTAGAGGTCACAGTTCTGATTCACCCCTCCACTTT. It encodes CSARGHSSDSPLHF. This chain links TRBV20-1 with TRBJ1-6; D gene ambiguous. CDR3 size: 14 residues. The germline CDR1 and CDR2 sequences are DFQATT and SNEGSKA (reference sequence). Trimming stripped 1 base from V and 8 bases from J, with 12 bases between.